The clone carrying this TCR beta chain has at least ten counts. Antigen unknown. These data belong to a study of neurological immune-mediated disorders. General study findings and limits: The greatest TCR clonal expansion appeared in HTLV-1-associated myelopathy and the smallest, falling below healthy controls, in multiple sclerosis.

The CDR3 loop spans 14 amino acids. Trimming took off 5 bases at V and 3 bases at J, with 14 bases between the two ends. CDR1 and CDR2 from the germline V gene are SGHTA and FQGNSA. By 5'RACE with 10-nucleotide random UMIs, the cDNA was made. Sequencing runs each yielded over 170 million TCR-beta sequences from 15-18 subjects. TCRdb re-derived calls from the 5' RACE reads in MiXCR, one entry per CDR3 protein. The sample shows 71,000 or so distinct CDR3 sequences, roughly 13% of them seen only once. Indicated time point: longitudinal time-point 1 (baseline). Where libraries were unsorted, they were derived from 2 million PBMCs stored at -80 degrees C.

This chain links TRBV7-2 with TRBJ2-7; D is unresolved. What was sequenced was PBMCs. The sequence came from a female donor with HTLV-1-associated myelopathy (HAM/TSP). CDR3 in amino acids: CASSREALGYEQYF. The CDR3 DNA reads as TGTGCCAGCAGCCGTGAGGCCCTCGGCTACGAGCAGTACTTC. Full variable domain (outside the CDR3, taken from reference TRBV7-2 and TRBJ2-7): GAGVSQSPSNKVTEKGKDVELRCDPISGHTALYWYRQSLGQGLEFLIYFQGNSAPDKSGLPSDRFSAERTGGSVSTLTIQRTQQEDSAVYLCASSREALGYEQYFGPGTRLTVT.